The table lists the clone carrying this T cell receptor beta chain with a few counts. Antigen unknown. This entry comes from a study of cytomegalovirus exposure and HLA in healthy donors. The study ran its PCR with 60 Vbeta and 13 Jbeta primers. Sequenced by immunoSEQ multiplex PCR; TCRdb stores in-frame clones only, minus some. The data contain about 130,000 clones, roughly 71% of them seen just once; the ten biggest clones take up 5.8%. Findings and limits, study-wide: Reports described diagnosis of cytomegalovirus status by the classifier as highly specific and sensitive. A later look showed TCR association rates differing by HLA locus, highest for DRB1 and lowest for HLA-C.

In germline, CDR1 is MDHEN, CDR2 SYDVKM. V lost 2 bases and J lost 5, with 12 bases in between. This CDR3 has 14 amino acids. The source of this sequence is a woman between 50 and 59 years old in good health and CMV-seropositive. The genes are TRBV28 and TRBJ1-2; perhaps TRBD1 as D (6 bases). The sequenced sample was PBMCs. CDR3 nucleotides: TGTGCCAGCAGTTTACCCGGGACAATTTATGGCTACACCTTC. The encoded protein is CASSLPGTIYGYTF.